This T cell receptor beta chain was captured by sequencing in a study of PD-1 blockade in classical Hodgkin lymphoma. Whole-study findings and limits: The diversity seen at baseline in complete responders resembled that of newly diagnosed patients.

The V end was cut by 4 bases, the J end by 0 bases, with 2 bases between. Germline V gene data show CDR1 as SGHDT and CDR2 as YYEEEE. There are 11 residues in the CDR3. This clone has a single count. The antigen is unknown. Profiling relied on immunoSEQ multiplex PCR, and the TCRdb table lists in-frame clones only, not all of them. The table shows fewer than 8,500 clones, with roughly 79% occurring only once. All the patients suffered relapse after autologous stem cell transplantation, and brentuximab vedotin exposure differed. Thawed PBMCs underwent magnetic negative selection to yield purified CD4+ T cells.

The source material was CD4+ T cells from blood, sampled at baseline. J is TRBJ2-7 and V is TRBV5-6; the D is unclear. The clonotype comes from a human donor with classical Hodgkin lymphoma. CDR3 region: CASSHSYEQYF. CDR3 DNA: TGTGCCAGCAGCCACTCCTACGAGCAGTACTTC.